This is a list of T cell receptor beta chains from one sample in a study of regulatory T cells in long-lasting Graves disease. TCRdb called the multiplex PCR reads again in MiXCR, with one record for every CDR3 protein. The repertoire holds approximately 400,000 distinct CDR3 sequences, with 10% to 15% as singletons. These data were also reused for a study on T cells in Graves' hyperthyroidism and ophthalmopathy.

This material consisted of peripheral blood mononuclear cells (PBMCs), taken at new diagnosis, from a patient treated with antithyroid drugs. These receptors were taken from a woman younger than 30 with Graves disease. CDR3s include the opening cysteine and the closing phenylalanine or tryptophan. The D gene is left open where the match is weak. Rows give clone size only sometimes, using once, few, many, or a class for an expanded clone.

J gene | D gene | V gene | clone size | CDR3 DNA | CDR3 protein
TRBJ1-5 | TRBD1 | TRBV19 | NA | TGTGCCAGTAGTATATATCCGGGACAGTATAATCAGCCCCAGCATTTT | CASSIYPGQYNQPQHF
TRBJ2-1 | NA | TRBV12-3/TRBV12-4 | many | TGTGCCAGCAGTTTCATGGTCGGGGGAAATTCCTTCAATGAGCAGTTCTTC | CASSFMVGGNSFNEQFF
TRBJ2-5 | TRBD2 | TRBV4-2 | NA | TGTGCCAGCAGCCAAGATGGGGCGGGAGAAGAGACCCAGTACTTC | CASSQDGAGEETQYF
TRBJ2-1 | NA | TRBV2 | NA | TGTGCCAGCAGCCGGGTCTCGTTTTCCAATGAGCAGTTCTTC | CASSRVSFSNEQFF
TRBJ2-1 | TRBD1 | TRBV24-1 | few | TGTGCCACCAGTGATGCACAGGGGGCAGACAATGAGCAGTTCTTC | CATSDAQGADNEQFF
TRBJ2-1 | TRBD2 | TRBV20-1 | NA | TGCAGTGCCCCGACAGTCGGGACTAGCGGGTCCAGCTCCTACAATGAGCAGTTCTTC | CSAPTVGTSGSSSYNEQFF
TRBJ2-2 | TRBD2 | TRBV6-2/TRBV6-3 | many | TGTGCCAGCAGTTACTCGCCAGGGACTAGCGGGAGGATCGGGTTAGCGAACACCGGGGAGCTGTTTTTT | CASSYSPGTSGRIGLANTGELFF
TRBJ2-1 | NA | TRBV3-1 | NA | TGTGCCAGCAGCCAAGTCGGCAATGGGCAGTTCTTC | CASSQVGNGQFF
TRBJ2-1 | NA | TRBV20-1 | few | TGCAGTGCTTTAAGCGTGATCCTCGGCGGGCCCTACAATGAGCAGTTCTTC | CSALSVILGGPYNEQFF
TRBJ2-7 | TRBD2 | TRBV28 | many | TGTGCCAGCAGTCTAGCGGGAGCAAGCTCCTACGAGCAGTACTTC | CASSLAGASSYEQYF
TRBJ2-3 | NA | TRBV29-1 | few | TGCAGCGTTGAAAGAAGGGGGAGTGGGTATACGCAGTATTTT | CSVERRGSGYTQYF
TRBJ2-3 | TRBD1 | TRBV6-2/TRBV6-3 | many | TGTGCCAGCAGCCTGGGACAGCGAGCTAGCACAGATACGCAGTATTTT | CASSLGQRASTDTQYF
TRBJ1-4 | NA | TRBV19 | many | TGTGCCAGTAGGGGAGTAAGACAGGAGGGTGCAACTAATGAAAAACTGTTTTTT | CASRGVRQEGATNEKLFF
TRBJ2-1 | NA | TRBV7-8 | few | TGTGCCAGCAGCTTTCGAAGCGCAGGACCGCACAATGAGCAGTTCTTC | CASSFRSAGPHNEQFF
TRBJ2-3 | NA | TRBV20-1 | NA | TGCAGTGCTTGGACAGACCGCACAGATACGCAGTATTTT | CSAWTDRTDTQYF
TRBJ2-5 | NA | TRBV7-3 | NA | TGTGCCAGCAGCTTAAAAGGAGAGACCCAGTACTTC | CASSLKGETQYF
TRBJ2-2 | TRBD2 | TRBV4-3 | few | TGCGCCAGCAGCCAAACTAGCGACAACACCGGGGAGCTGTTTTTT | CASSQTSDNTGELFF